Sequencing of this TCR beta chain was carried out in a study of Ad26.COV2.S vaccination and SARS-CoV-2 variants. For the study at large: The donor participated in the COV1001 trial, in its Ad26.COV2.S arm.

Described treatment: 15 to 20 received Ad26.COV2.S at low or high dose, single or two shots; about 5 received placebo; per-sample allocation not given. Day 63 after the first injection of vaccine or placebo was the sampling time. At a Boston site, the person donating was an adult of 18-55 years. Here immunoSEQ multiplex PCR was the method, and the copy in TCRdb shows in-frame clones only, minus some. The table has about 680,000 clones, about 90% seen once. V trimming: 5 bases; J trimming: 1 base; junction bases outside the gene matches: 8. The CDR3 is 16 residues long. Germline CDR1 is PRHDT and CDR2 is FYEKMQ (reference sequence).

V is TRBV13 and J is TRBJ1-2; TRBD1 agrees at 9 bases. The sample consisted of peripheral blood, taken in a trial of Ad26.COV2.S vaccine versus placebo. The receptor was isolated from a person between 18 and 60 years old who received the Ad26.COV2.S COVID-19 vaccine or a placebo. The CDR3 loop is CASSALQGQGNYGYTF. In DNA, the CDR3 is TGTGCCAGCAGCGCCTTACAGGGACAGGGTAACTATGGCTACACCTTC.